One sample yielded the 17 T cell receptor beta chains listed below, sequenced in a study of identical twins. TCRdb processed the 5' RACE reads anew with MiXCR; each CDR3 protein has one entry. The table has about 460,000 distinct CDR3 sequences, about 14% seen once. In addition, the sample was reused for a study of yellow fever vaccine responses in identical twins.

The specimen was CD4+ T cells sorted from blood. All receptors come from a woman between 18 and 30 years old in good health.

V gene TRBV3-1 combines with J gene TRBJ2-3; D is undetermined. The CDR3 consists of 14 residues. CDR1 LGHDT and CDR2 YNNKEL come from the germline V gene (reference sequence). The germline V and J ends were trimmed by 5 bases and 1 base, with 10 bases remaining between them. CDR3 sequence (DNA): TGTGCCAGCAGCATGCCCCCAGGCACAGATACGCAGTATTTT. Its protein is CASSMPPGTDTQYF.

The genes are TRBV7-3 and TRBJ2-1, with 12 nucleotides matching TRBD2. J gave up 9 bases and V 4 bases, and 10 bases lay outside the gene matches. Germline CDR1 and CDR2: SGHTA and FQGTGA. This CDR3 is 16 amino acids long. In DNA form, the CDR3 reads TGTGCCAGCAGCTCCTCTAGCGGGGGGGCTTTCGGTGAGCAGTTCTTC. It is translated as CASSSSSGGAFGEQFF.

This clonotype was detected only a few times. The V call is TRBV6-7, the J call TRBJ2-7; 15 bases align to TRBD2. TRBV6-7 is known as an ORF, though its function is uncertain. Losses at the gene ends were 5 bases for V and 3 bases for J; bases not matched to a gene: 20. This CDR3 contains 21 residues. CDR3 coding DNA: TGTGCCAGCAGTCCGCCGAGACCCTATAGGACTAGCGGGAGGGAGATCTACGAGCAGTACTTC. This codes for CASSPPRPYRTSGREIYEQYF.

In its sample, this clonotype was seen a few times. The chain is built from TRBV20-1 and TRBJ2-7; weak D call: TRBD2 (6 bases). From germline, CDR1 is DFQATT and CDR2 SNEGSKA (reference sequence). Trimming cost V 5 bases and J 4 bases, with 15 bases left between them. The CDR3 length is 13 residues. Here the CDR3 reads CSALGGLLYEQYF. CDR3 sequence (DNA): TGCAGTGCTCTGGGGGGACTCCTATACGAGCAGTACTTC.

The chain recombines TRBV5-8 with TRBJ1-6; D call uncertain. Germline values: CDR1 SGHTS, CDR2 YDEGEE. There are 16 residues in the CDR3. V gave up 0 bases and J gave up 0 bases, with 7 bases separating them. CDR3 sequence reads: CASSLAGNSYNSPLHF. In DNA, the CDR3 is TGTGCCAGCAGCTTGGCCGGGAACTCCTATAATTCACCCCTCCACTTT. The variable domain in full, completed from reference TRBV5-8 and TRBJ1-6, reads EAGVTQSPTHLIKTRGQQATLRCSPISGHTSVYWYQQALGLGLQFLLWYDEGEERNRGNFPPRFSGRQFPNYSSELNVNALELEDSALYLCASSLAGNSYNSPLHFGNGTRLTVT.

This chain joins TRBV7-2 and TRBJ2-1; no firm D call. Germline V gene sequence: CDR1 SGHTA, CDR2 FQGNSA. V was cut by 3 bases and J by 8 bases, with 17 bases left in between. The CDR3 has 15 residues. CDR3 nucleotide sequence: TGTGCCAGCAGCTTCCAACTAAGCCAATCCCATGAGCAGTTCTTC. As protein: CASSFQLSQSHEQFF. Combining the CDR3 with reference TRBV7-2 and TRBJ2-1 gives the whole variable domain GAGVSQSPSNKVTEKGKDVELRCDPISGHTALYWYRQSLGQGLEFLIYFQGNSAPDKSGLPSDRFSAERTGGSVSTLTIQRTQQEDSAVYLCASSFQLSQSHEQFFGPGTRLTVL.

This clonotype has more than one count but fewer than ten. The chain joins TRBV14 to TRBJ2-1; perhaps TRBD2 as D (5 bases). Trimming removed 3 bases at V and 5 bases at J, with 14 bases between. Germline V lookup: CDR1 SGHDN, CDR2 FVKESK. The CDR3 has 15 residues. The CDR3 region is CASSHPGLRHNEQFF. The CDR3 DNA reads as TGTGCCAGCAGCCATCCCGGACTTAGGCACAATGAGCAGTTCTTC.

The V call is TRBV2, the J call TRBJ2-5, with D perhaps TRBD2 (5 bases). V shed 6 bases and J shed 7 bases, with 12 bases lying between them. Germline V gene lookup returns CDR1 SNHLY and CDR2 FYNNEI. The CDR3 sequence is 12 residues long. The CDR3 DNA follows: TGTGCCAGCAGCGGGGAAGCCGGGACCCAGTACTTC. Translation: CASSGEAGTQYF.

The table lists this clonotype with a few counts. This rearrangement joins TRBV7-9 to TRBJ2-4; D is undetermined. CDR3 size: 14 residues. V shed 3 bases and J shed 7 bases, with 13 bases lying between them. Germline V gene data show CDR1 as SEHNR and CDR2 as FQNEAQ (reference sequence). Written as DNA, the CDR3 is TGTGCCAGCAGCTTTCTCTCAGGCTCGAACATTCAGTACTTC. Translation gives CASSFLSGSNIQYF.

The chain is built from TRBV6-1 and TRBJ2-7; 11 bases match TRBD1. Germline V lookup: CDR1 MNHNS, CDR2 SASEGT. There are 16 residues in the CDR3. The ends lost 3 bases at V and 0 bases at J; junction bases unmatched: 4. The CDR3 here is CASSDAGTGGSYEQYF. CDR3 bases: TGTGCCAGCAGTGATGCCGGGACAGGGGGCTCCTACGAGCAGTACTTC.

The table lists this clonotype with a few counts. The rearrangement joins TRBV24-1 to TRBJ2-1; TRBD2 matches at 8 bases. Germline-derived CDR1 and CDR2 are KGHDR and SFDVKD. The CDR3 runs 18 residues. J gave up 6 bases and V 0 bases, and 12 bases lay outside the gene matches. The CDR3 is CATSDLQLSGRGPNEQFF. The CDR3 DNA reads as TGTGCCACCAGTGATTTGCAATTGAGCGGGAGAGGCCCCAATGAGCAGTTCTTC.

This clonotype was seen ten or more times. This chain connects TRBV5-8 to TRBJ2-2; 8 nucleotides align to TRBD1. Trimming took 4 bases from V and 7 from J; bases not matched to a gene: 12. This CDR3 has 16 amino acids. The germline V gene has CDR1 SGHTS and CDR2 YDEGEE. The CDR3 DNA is TGTGCCAGCAGCAAAAGGACAGGGACGGTTATCGGGGAGCTGTTTTTT. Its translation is CASSKRTGTVIGELFF.

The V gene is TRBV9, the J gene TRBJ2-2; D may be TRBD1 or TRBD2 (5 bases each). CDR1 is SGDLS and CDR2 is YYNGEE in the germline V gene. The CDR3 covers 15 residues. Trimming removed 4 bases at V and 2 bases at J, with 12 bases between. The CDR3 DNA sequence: TGTGCCAGCAGCTCCCGGGACGGCAACACCGGGGAGCTGTTTTTT. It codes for CASSSRDGNTGELFF.

Here the CDR3 DNA reads TGTGCCAGCACCCTCGGGCCAAAGAGACCCTCTGGGGCCAACGTCCTGACTTTC. It is translated as CASTLGPKRPSGANVLTF. The V gene is TRBV2, the J gene TRBJ2-6; D is ambiguous. The CDR3 covers 18 residues. V lost 7 bases to trimming and J lost 0 bases, with 19 bases between them. CDR1 and CDR2 from the germline V gene are SNHLY and FYNNEI. Supplemented by reference TRBV2 and TRBJ2-6, the full variable domain reads EPEVTQTPSHQVTQMGQEVILRCVPISNHLYFYWYRQILGQKVEFLVSFYNNEISEKSEIFDDQFSVERPDGSNFTLKIRSTKLEDSAMYFCASTLGPKRPSGANVLTFGAGSRLTVL.

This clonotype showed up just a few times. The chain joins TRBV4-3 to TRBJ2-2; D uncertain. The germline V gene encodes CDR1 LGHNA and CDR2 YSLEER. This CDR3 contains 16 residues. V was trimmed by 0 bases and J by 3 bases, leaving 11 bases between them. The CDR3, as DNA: TGCGCCAGCAGCCAAGAGAATTACCGAGACACCGGGGAGCTGTTTTTT. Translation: CASSQENYRDTGELFF.

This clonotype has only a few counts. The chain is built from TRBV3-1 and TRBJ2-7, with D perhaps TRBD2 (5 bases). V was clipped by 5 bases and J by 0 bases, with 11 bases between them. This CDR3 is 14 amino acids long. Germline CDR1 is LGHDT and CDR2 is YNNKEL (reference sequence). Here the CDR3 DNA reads TGTGCCAGCAGCGAACTAGGTCCCTCCTACGAGCAGTACTTC. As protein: CASSELGPSYEQYF.

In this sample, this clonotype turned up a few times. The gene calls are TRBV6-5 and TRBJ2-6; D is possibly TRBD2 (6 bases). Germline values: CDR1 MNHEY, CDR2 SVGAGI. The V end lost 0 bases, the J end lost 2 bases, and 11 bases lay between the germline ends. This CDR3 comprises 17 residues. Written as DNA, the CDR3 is TGTGCCAGCAGTTACTCGACGGCGGGGCCTGGGGCCAACGTCCTGACTTTC. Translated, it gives CASSYSTAGPGANVLTF.